This TCR beta chain comes out of a study of identical twins. This clonotype was counted ten times or more. TCRdb itself ran the 5' RACE reads through MiXCR, one entry per CDR3 protein. Among 450,000 to 650,000 distinct CDR3 sequences listed, 7.5% to 10% were seen once. Trimming pared 6 bases from V and 13 bases from J, leaving 13 bases between. CDR3 size: 12 residues. Per the germline V gene, CDR1 is SNHLY and CDR2 is FYNNEI. A further study also used this sample, focusing on yellow fever vaccine responses in identical twins.

This clonotype was obtained from a woman younger than 35 in good health. The chain links TRBV2 to TRBJ1-6; TRBD1 is a possible D gene (5 bases). Sequenced: PBMCs. CDR3 protein: CASRGPANPLHF. The CDR3 DNA sequence: TGTGCCAGCAGGGGACCCGCAAATCCCCTCCACTTT.